This TCR beta chain stems from a study of T cells in localized non-small cell lung cancer. Assay: immunoSEQ multiplex PCR; the TCRdb copy retains only in-frame clones and omits some. The sample yields roughly 2,600 clones, about 18% seen once. This clone has just a few counts. CDR1 LGHNT and CDR2 FRNRAP come from the germline V gene. The CDR3 totals 19 residues. The V and J ends lost 6 bases and 1 base, in that order; junction bases with no gene match: 18. The clonotype was recovered from a woman aged 40-75 years with stage II lung adenocarcinoma. The source material was lung tumor tissue, sampled before any cancer treatment. The chain employs TRBV12-5 and TRBJ1-5, with 7 bases matching TRBD1. In DNA form, the CDR3 reads TGTGCTAGTGGCGCTGCGACAGGGATGGGTGGTTTGAGCAATCAGCCCCAGCATTTT. Translated: CASGAATGMGGLSNQPQHF. Complete variable domain (other parts from reference TRBV12-5 and TRBJ1-5): DARVTQTPRHKVTEMGQEVTMRCQPILGHNTVFWYRQTMMQGLELLAYFRNRAPLDDSGMPKDRFSAEMPDATLATLKIQPSEPRDSAVYFCASGAATGMGGLSNQPQHFGDGTRLSIL.